These T cell receptor beta chains were read from a single sample in a study of T cell changes during pregnancy in multiple sclerosis. The assay was immunoSEQ multiplex PCR, and TCRdb's table has in-frame clones only and misses some. Among about 110,000 clones listed, 90% to 95% were seen once. Material: peripheral blood, obtained in the third trimester of pregnancy. These receptors came from a female donor with multiple sclerosis, enrolled in a pregnancy study. CDR3s include the opening cysteine and the closing phenylalanine or tryptophan. The D gene is left open where the match is weak. The size entry is marked missing in some rows and otherwise reads once, few, many or a size class.

D gene | J gene | V gene | clone size | CDR3 protein | CDR3 DNA
. | TRBJ2-3 | TRBV7-3 | . | CASSLAGLTDTQYF | TGTGCCAGCAGCTTAGCGGGGCTCACAGATACGCAGTATTTT
TRBD1 | TRBJ2-7 | TRBV7-8 | . | CASSLGDRGYEQYF | TGTGCCAGCAGCTTGGGTGACAGGGGGTACGAGCAGTACTTC
. | TRBJ1-1 | TRBV30 | . | CAWNKITRAEAFF | TGTGCCTGGAATAAAATCACGCGGGCTGAAGCTTTCTTT
TRBD2 | TRBJ2-1 | TRBV27 | . | CASSLPLAGGLGEQFF | TGTGCCAGCAGTTTGCCACTAGCGGGAGGGCTAGGTGAGCAGTTCTTC
TRBD1 | TRBJ2-7 | TRBV5-1 | . | CASSYGGGQGYNSYEQYF | TGCGCCAGCAGCTATGGCGGGGGACAGGGCTACAACTCCTACGAGCAGTACTTC
. | TRBJ2-6 | TRBV4-1 | . | CASSPREGGWSGANVLTF | TGCGCCAGCAGCCCAAGGGAGGGGGGGTGGTCTGGGGCCAACGTCCTGACTTTC
. | TRBJ2-4 | TRBV5-1 | . | CASSLVPVAKNIQYF | TGCGCCAGCAGCTTGGTCCCCGTAGCCAAAAACATTCAGTACTTC
. | TRBJ1-5 | TRBV19 | . | CASSIGEGDQPQHF | TGTGCCAGTAGTATAGGGGAGGGCGATCAGCCCCAGCATTTT
. | TRBJ1-6 | TRBV9 | . | CASSVAGENSPLHF | TGTGCCAGCAGCGTAGCAGGTGAAAATTCACCCCTCCACTTT
TRBD1 | TRBJ2-2 | TRBV7-7 | . | CASSPKAGQGIGELFF | TGTGCCAGCAGCCCCAAGGCGGGACAGGGGATCGGGGAGCTGTTTTTT
. | TRBJ1-1 | TRBV19 | few | CASSPTQGGTEAFF | TGTGCCAGTAGCCCTACACAGGGCGGCACTGAAGCTTTCTTT
TRBD1 | TRBJ1-2 | TRBV19 | once | CASSIFRDRGLGYTF | TGTGCCAGTAGTATATTTCGGGACAGGGGACTTGGCTACACCTTC
TRBD2 | TRBJ2-1 | TRBV7-6 | . | CASSLAGLAGGNEQFF | TGTGCCAGCAGCTTGGCGGGACTAGCGGGAGGGAATGAGCAGTTCTTC
. | TRBJ2-4 | TRBV27 | . | CASSTTRGLGNIQYF | TGTGCCAGCAGTACAACCCGGGGTTTGGGAAACATTCAGTACTTC
. | TRBJ2-7 | TRBV5-6 | . | CASSPPRGIFDEQYF | TGTGCCAGCAGCCCCCCGCGGGGAATTTTCGACGAGCAGTACTTC
TRBD1 | TRBJ2-3 | TRBV19 | . | CASSMGTGRTDTQYF | TGTGCCAGTAGTATGGGGACAGGGCGCACAGATACGCAGTATTTT
TRBD2 | TRBJ2-7 | TRBV28 | . | CASSSVLARVSYEQYF | TGTGCCAGCAGTTCGGTACTAGCGAGAGTTAGTTACGAGCAGTACTTC
. | TRBJ2-1 | TRBV5-1 | . | CASSGSSYNEQFF | TGCGCCAGCAGCGGGAGCTCCTACAATGAGCAGTTCTTC
. | TRBJ2-2 | TRBV6-1 | . | CASNLSGELFF | TGTGCCAGCAACCTCAGCGGGGAGCTGTTTTTT
TRBD1 | TRBJ1-2 | TRBV6-1 | . | CASSERRFPGQGPYGYTF | TGTGCCAGCAGTGAAAGAAGATTCCCGGGACAGGGGCCCTATGGCTACACCTTC
. | TRBJ1-2 | TRBV27 | . | CASAKGDGRNYGYTF | TGTGCCAGCGCAAAGGGGGACGGACGTAACTATGGCTACACCTTC
. | TRBJ2-3 | TRBV5-6 | once | CASSLTYRHTDTQYF | TGTGCCAGCAGCCTAACGTACAGGCACACAGATACGCAGTATTTT
TRBD2 | TRBJ2-7 | TRBV19 | . | CASSIDALAGRAYEQYF | TGTGCCAGTAGTATAGATGCTCTAGCGGGTAGAGCCTACGAGCAGTACTTC
TRBD1 | TRBJ2-5 | TRBV27 | . | CASSLLGQGVETQYF | TGTGCCAGCAGTTTATTGGGACAGGGGGTGGAGACCCAGTACTTC
TRBD1 | TRBJ1-2 | TRBV7-9 | . | CASSSGDRKFYGYTF | TGTGCCAGCAGCTCGGGGGACAGAAAATTCTATGGCTACACCTTC
TRBD2 | TRBJ2-3 | TRBV5-1 | . | CASSLKGLAGVTDTQYF | TGCGCCAGCAGCTTGAAAGGACTAGCGGGAGTCACAGATACGCAGTATTTT
TRBD2 | TRBJ2-3 | TRBV6-5 | once | CASRNSGGGGDTQYF | TGTGCCAGCAGGAATAGCGGGGGCGGAGGGGATACGCAGTATTTT
TRBD2 | TRBJ2-1 | TRBV7-2 | . | CASSLGTSGGAYNEQFF | TGTGCCAGCAGCTTAGGGACTAGCGGGGGGGCCTACAATGAGCAGTTCTTC
TRBD2 | TRBJ2-1 | TRBV5-1 | . | CASSLGSQSGLAGVRNEQFF | TGCGCCAGCAGCTTAGGGTCACAGTCGGGACTAGCGGGAGTGCGCAATGAGCAGTTCTTC
TRBD1 | TRBJ1-5 | TRBV5-6 | . | CASSLHRGYSNQPQHF | TGTGCCAGCAGCTTGCACAGGGGTTATAGCAATCAGCCCCAGCATTTT
. | TRBJ1-4 | TRBV2 | . | CASSEALRREKLFF | TGTGCCAGCAGTGAGGCCTTGAGGCGCGAAAAACTGTTTTTT
. | TRBJ1-1 | TRBV30 | . | CAWSVLGLEAFF | TGTGCCTGGAGTGTACTGGGACTTGAAGCTTTCTTT
. | TRBJ1-1 | TRBV7-3 | once | CASSLSGRTEAFF | TGTGCCAGCAGCTTATCAGGGAGGACTGAAGCTTTCTTT
TRBD1 | TRBJ2-2 | TRBV18 | once | CASSLKGTGDTGELFF | TGTGCCAGCTCCCTAAAGGGGACAGGGGACACCGGGGAGCTGTTTTTT
TRBD1 | TRBJ1-6 | TRBV30 | . | CAWSDRGRHSPLHF | TGTGCCTGGAGCGACAGGGGGCGGCATTCACCCCTCCACTTT
. | TRBJ2-5 | TRBV25-1 | . | CASSESRYQETQYF | TGTGCCAGCAGTGAATCTCGGTACCAAGAGACCCAGTACTTC
TRBD1 | TRBJ2-3 | TRBV7-2 | . | CASSPTRGLDTQYF | TGTGCCAGCAGCCCTACCAGGGGGCTAGATACGCAGTATTTT
TRBD1 | TRBJ2-3 | TRBV27 | . | CASSSGQGSTDTQYF | TGTGCCAGCAGTTCCGGACAGGGAAGCACAGATACGCAGTATTTT
. | TRBJ1-5 | TRBV5-6 | . | CASSSLGQSNQPQHF | TGTGCCAGCAGCTCACTCGGACAGAGCAATCAGCCCCAGCATTTT
TRBD1 | TRBJ1-1 | TRBV9 | once | CASSVFGQGDTKAFF | TGTGCCAGCAGCGTATTTGGACAGGGGGACACTAAAGCTTTCTTT
. | TRBJ2-1 | TRBV29-1 | . | CSVVGAGASSYNEQFF | TGCAGCGTTGTAGGGGCAGGGGCGAGCTCCTACAATGAGCAGTTCTTC
. | TRBJ1-1 | TRBV7-9 | . | CASSWGQQEAFF | TGTGCCAGCAGCTGGGGGCAGCAGGAAGCTTTCTTT
TRBD2 | TRBJ2-1 | TRBV7-3 | . | CASSSKRGPNNEQFF | TGTGCCAGCAGCTCGAAGCGGGGGCCCAACAATGAGCAGTTCTTC
. | TRBJ2-7 | TRBV25-1 | . | CASSEAPNGDYEQYF | TGTGCCAGCAGTGAGGCCCCCAACGGGGACTACGAGCAGTACTTC
. | TRBJ1-1 | TRBV4-1 | . | CASSFSGRGEAFF | TGCGCCAGCAGCTTTTCGGGGAGGGGTGAAGCTTTCTTT
. | TRBJ1-4 | TRBV2 | . | CASVLRGRATNEKLFF | TGTGCCAGCGTCCTCCGGGGGAGGGCAACTAATGAAAAACTGTTTTTT
. | TRBJ1-1 | TRBV5-1 | . | CASSRAGNTEAFF | TGCGCCAGCAGCCGAGCAGGGAACACTGAAGCTTTCTTT
TRBD2 | TRBJ2-5 | TRBV5-4 | . | CASSSAGRETQYF | TGTGCCAGCAGCTCAGCCGGGAGGGAGACCCAGTACTTC
TRBD1 | TRBJ1-1 | TRBV6-1 | . | CASGYSTGTEAFF | TGTGCCAGCGGATACTCGACAGGGACTGAAGCTTTCTTT
TRBD1 | TRBJ2-7 | TRBV10-2 | . | CASNPFLGTGTYEQYF | TGCGCCAGCAATCCATTCCTGGGGACAGGGACCTACGAGCAGTACTTC
TRBD1 | TRBJ1-1 | TRBV11-2 | . | CASSSLRTGLSNTEAFF | TGTGCCAGCAGCTCTCTAAGGACAGGTCTTTCGAACACTGAAGCTTTCTTT
TRBD2 | TRBJ2-3 | TRBV9 | . | CASSVDGGSTDTQYF | TGTGCCAGCAGCGTAGACGGGGGGTCCACAGATACGCAGTATTTT
TRBD2 | TRBJ2-3 | TRBV14 | few | CASSPRLAGATDTQYF | TGTGCCAGCAGCCCACGACTAGCGGGGGCCACAGATACGCAGTATTTT
TRBD2 | TRBJ2-3 | TRBV28 | . | CASSLVGREDTQYF | TGTGCCAGCAGTTTAGTAGGGAGGGAAGATACGCAGTATTTT
. | TRBJ1-3 | TRBV27 | . | CASRSLAAGNTIYF | TGTGCCAGCAGATCCCTAGCGGCTGGAAACACCATATATTTT